This T cell receptor beta chain was recorded in a study of T cell changes during pregnancy in multiple sclerosis. Profiling relied on immunoSEQ multiplex PCR, and the TCRdb table lists in-frame clones only, not all of them. This sample has around 88,000 clones, with around 94% found just once. This sample comprised peripheral blood, obtained in the first trimester of pregnancy. The source is a female donor with multiple sclerosis, enrolled in a pregnancy study.

CDR3 nucleotides: TGTGCCAGCTCACCCCTGAGGGGGGAGCTGTTTTTT. It translates to CASSPLRGELFF. The rearrangement links TRBV18 to TRBJ2-2; D not resolved. The CDR3 contains 12 residues. The V gene lost 3 bases and the J gene lost 8 bases, with 7 bases spanning the gap. Germline CDR1 is KGHSH and CDR2 is LQKENI.